The subject of this entry is one T cell receptor (beta chain). CDR3 size: 17 residues. Trimming took off 3 bases at V and 2 bases at J, with 17 bases between the two ends. Germline V gene sequence: CDR1 GTSNPN, CDR2 SVGIG (reference sequence). Cohorts were based on clinical histories the participants reported. Two negative PCRs, clearance, or symptom resolution had been documented for recovered Cohort 3 donors. This entry is derived from a study of blood T cell repertoires in COVID-19. Across the study: PBMCs, B-cell-depleted T cells, or T cells were the source of the cDNA or gDNA that made up the material.

Only in-frame clones appear in the TCRdb table, and some are missing; sequencing was by immunoSEQ multiplex PCR. The sample has approximately 280,000 clones, roughly 87% seen once. The TCR sequence derives from a middle-aged woman who had recovered from COVID-19. The J gene is TRBJ2-6, the V gene TRBV30; D perhaps matches TRBD2 (5 bases). What was sequenced was PBMCs or T cells enriched from blood (not recorded which). The CDR3 sequence: CAWRAPGKGPGANVLTF. CDR3 in DNA: TGTGCCTGGAGGGCACCGGGAAAAGGGCCTGGGGCCAACGTCCTGACTTTC.